The entry that follows covers one T cell receptor (beta chain) sequence. Its target is unknown. The CDR3 loop spans 13 amino acids. CDR1 and CDR2 (germline): LNHDA, SQIVND (reference sequence). Between the trimmed V and J ends, which lost 6 bases and 7 bases, there was a span of 12 bases. This specimen comes from a study of OX40 agonist ivuxolimab in advanced cancers. In the study overall: The patients' treatment was ivuxolimab, an agonistic anti-OX40 (CD134) antibody. Prior anti-PD-1, anti-PD-L1 or anti-CTLA-4 therapy did not bar entry, and more than 35% had some. General study points: Relative to CD4+, CD8+ T cells held more expanded clones on average.

Some clones are missing from TCRdb's copy, which holds only in-frame ones; the method was immunoSEQ multiplex PCR. Of around 63,000 clones in the sample, more than 80% were seen once. Exclusion applied to patients with autoimmune disease history or systemic immunosuppression. This receptor was taken from an adult with an advanced solid tumor such as melanoma, head and neck, liver or kidney cancer. The chain is built from TRBV19 and TRBJ2-2; D might be TRBD1 (6 bases). The sequences come from CD4+ or CD8+ T cells sorted from blood, collected in a trial of the OX40 agonist ivuxolimab. CDR3 bases: TGTGCCAGTAGCAGAAACAGGGTCGGGGAGCTGTTTTTT. As protein: CASSRNRVGELFF.